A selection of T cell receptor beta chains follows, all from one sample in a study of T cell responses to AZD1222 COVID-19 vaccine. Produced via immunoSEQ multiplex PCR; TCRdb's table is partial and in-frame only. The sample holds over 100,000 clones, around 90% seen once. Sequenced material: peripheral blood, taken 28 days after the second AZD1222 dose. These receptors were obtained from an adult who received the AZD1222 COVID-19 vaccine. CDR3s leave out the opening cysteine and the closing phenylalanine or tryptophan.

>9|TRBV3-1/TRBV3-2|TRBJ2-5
ASRLQETQY
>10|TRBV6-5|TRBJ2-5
ASSYSIGTQY
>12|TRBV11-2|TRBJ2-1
ASSPGVAGLEQF
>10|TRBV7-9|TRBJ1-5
ASSLGSQPQH
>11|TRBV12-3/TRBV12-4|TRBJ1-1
ASSLGQDTEAF
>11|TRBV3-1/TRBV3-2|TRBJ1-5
ASSQDRDQPQH
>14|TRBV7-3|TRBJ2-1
ASRITGTAPYNEQF
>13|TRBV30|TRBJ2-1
AWSGNDRAWNEQF
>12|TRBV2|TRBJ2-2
ASSTDAGTGELF
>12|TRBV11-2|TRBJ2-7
ASSHGQGSPRQY
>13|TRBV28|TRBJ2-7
ASSSLREAFYEQY
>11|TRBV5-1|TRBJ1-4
ASSSDAVEKLF